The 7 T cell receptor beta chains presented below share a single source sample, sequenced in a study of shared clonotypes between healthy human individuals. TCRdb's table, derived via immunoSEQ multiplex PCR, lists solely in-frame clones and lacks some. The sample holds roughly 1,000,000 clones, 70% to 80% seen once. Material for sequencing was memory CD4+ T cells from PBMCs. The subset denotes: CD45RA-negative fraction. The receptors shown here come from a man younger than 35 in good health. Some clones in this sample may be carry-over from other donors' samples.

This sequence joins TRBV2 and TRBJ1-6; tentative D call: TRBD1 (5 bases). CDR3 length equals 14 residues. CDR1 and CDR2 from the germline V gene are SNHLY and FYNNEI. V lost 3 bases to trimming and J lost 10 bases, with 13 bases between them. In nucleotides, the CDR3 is TGTGCCAGCAGTGACAGGGCATCCTCGTCACCCCTCCACTTT. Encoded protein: CASSDRASSSPLHF.

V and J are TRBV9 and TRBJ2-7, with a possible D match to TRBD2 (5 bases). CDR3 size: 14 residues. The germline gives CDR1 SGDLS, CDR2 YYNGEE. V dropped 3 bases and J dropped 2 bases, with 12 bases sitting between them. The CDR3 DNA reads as TGTGCCAGCAGCGAGGCCCCCGGGGCCTACGAGCAGTACTTC. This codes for CASSEAPGAYEQYF.

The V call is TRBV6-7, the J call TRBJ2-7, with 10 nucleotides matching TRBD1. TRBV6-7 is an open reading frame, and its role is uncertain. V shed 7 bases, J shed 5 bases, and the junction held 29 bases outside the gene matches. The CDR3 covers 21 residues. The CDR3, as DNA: TGTGCCAGCATCTCCCTCATCCGGGACAGGGGTAATACCTTCCCGGGCAACGAGCAGTACTTC. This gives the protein CASISLIRDRGNTFPGNEQYF.

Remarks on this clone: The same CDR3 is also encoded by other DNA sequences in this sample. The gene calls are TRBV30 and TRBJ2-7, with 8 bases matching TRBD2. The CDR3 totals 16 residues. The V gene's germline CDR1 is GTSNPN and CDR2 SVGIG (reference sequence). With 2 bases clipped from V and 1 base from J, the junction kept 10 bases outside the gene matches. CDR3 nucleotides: TGTGCCTGGAGTCTATATGTAACTAGCGGTTCCTACGAGCAGTACTTC. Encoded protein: CAWSLYVTSGSYEQYF.

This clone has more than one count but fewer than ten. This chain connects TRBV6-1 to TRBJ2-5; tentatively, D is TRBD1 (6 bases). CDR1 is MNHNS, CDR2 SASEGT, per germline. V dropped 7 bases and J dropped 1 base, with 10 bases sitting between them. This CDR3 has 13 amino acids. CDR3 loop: CASILGGQETQYF. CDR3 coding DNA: TGTGCCAGCATCTTAGGGGGCCAAGAGACCCAGTACTTC.

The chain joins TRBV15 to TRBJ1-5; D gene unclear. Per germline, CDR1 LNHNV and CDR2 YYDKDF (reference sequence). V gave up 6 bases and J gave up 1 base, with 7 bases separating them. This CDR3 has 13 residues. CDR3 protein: CATSSDSNQPQHF. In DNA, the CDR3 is TGTGCCACCAGTAGTGACAGCAATCAGCCCCAGCATTTT.

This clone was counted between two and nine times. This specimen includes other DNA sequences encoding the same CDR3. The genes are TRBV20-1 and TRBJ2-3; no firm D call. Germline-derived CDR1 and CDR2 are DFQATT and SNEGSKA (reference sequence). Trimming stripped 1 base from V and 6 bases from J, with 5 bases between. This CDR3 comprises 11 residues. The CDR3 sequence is CSARVGDTQYF. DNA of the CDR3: TGCAGTGCTAGAGTCGGGGATACGCAGTATTTT.